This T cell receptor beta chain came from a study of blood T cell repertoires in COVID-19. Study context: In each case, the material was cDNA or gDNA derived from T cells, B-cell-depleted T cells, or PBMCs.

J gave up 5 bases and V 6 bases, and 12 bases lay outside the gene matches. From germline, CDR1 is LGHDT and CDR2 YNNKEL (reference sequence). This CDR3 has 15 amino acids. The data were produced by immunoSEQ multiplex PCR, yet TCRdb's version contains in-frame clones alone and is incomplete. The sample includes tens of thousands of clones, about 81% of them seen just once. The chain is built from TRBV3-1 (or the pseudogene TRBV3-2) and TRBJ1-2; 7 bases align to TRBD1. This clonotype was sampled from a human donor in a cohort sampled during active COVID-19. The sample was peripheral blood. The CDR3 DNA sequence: TGTGCCAGCAGGGGGGACAGTATGGGCGGGTATGGCTACACCTTC. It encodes CASRGDSMGGYGYTF.